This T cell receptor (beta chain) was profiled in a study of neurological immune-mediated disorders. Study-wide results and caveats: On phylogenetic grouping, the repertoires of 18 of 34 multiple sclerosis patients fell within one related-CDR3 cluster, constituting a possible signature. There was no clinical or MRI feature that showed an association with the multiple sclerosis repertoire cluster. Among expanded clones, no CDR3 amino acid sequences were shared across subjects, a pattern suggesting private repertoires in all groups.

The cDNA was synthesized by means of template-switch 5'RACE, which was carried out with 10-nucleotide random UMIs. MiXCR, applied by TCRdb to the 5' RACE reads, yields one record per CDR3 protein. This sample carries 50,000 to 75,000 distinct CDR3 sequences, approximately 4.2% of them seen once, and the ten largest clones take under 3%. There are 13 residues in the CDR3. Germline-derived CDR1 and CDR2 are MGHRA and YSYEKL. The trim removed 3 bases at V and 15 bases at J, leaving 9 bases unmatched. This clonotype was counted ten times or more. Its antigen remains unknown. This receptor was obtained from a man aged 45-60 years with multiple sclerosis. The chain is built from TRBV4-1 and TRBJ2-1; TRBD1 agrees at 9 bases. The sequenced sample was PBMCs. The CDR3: CASSQEAGTGMFF. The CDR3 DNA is TGCGCCAGCAGCCAGGAAGCCGGGACAGGGATGTTCTTC.